The clone carrying this T cell receptor beta chain was observed a handful of times. The data were obtained in a study of blood T cell repertoires in COVID-19. Study summary: Acute and convalescent COVID-19 specimens originated in the United States, Italy and Spain.

In germline, CDR1 is MNHEY, CDR2 SVGAGI. Unmatched junction bases numbered 11, after V lost 8 bases and J lost 2 bases. CDR3 size: 15 residues. Participant age was about 18 to 89 years, and participants resided in approximately 25 US areas. No more than 2 weeks before study entry, exposed participants had met a case of COVID-19. Profiled with immunoSEQ multiplex PCR; TCRdb holds only in-frame clones, not every one. The sample holds fewer than 250,000 clones; 85% to 90% are singletons and the top ten take less than 0.9%. What was sequenced was PBMCs or T cells enriched from blood (not recorded which). The clonotype originates from a man in his forties or fifties who had been exposed to COVID-19. This rearrangement joins TRBV6-5 to TRBJ1-2; TRBD1 matches at 7 bases. The CDR3 nucleotides read TGTGCCAGCCGCACAGGGGCTCGGCGAAACTATGGCTACACCTTC. Translating gives CASRTGARRNYGYTF.